This entry features one T cell receptor (beta chain) sequence. The data were obtained in a study of blood T cell repertoires in COVID-19. About the research overall: From the United States, Italy and Spain came samples of acute and convalescent COVID-19.

CDR3 length equals 13 residues. CDR1 is SGDLS, CDR2 YYNGEE, per germline. The V gene lost 0 bases and the J gene lost 7 bases, with 10 bases spanning the gap. Profiling relied on immunoSEQ multiplex PCR, and the TCRdb table lists in-frame clones only, not all of them. This sample carries 300,000 to 350,000 clones, approximately 89% of them seen once, and the ten largest clones take more than 3%. Sequenced material: peripheral blood. This sequence joins TRBV9 and TRBJ1-1; possible D gene TRBD1, 6 bases. The source is a woman younger than 30 who had recovered from COVID-19. The DNA for the CDR3 is TGTGCCAGCAGCGTAGGAGGCAGGGGTGAAGCTTTCTTT. Protein: CASSVGGRGEAFF.